This T cell receptor beta chain was observed in a study of cytomegalovirus exposure and HLA in healthy donors. Study overall: Sequencing of about 179 million T cells in an earlier analysis found some 100 million unique TCR beta sequences.

In the PCR, 60 Vbeta and 13 Jbeta primers were used. Produced via immunoSEQ multiplex PCR; TCRdb's table is partial and in-frame only. The data hold 150,000 to 200,000 clones, with more than 70% observed a single time. The length of the CDR3 is 14 residues. Germline V gene data show CDR1 as MGHRA and CDR2 as YSYEKL. V shed 5 bases and J shed 3 bases, with 13 bases lying between them. General study points: Cytomegalovirus-associated status was assigned to roughly 160 TCR beta chains.

Note on this clone: Antigen: not known.

This sequence originates from a woman in her forties in good health and CMV-seronegative. The specimen was PBMCs. This chain joins TRBV4-1 and TRBJ1-2; possible D gene TRBD1, 5 bases. CDR3: CASSGPQGDYGYTF. For the CDR3, the DNA is TGCGCCAGCAGCGGACCCCAGGGCGACTATGGCTACACCTTC.